One sample yielded the 13 T cell receptor beta chains listed below, sequenced in a study of blood T cell repertoires in COVID-19. Only in-frame clones appear in the TCRdb table, and some are missing; sequencing was by immunoSEQ multiplex PCR. The sample comprises a few hundred thousand clones, about 90% of which are singletons, and 2.1% rests with the top ten. The sample comprised peripheral blood. The source is a woman in her fifties or sixties with COVID-19, enrolled during active disease.

This clone appeared a single time. CDR3 sequence reads: CASSLARETGELFF. CDR3 nucleotides: TGTGCCAGCAGCTTAGCCCGGGAAACCGGGGAGCTGTTTTTT. This sequence joins TRBV7-8 and TRBJ2-2, with a possible D match to TRBD2 (5 bases). The CDR3 covers 14 residues. Trimming removed 0 bases at V and 5 bases at J, with 7 bases between. Germline CDR1 SGHVS, CDR2 FQNEAQ.

This chain joins TRBV4-3 and TRBJ1-5; no clear D. The CDR3 consists of 18 residues. V was pared by 0 bases and J by 4 bases, with 19 bases between. Per germline, CDR1 LGHNA and CDR2 YSLEER. Here the CDR3 DNA reads TGCGCCAGCAGCCAAGATCTGTCGGGCCGGAGGACTAATCAGCCCCAGCATTTT. Its protein is CASSQDLSGRRTNQPQHF.

This chain connects TRBV7-2 to TRBJ1-6, with a possible D match to TRBD1 (6 bases). CDR1 and CDR2 (germline): SGHTA, FQGNSA. Trimming shortened V by 5 bases and J by 9 bases, and 14 bases separated the two germline ends. The CDR3 loop spans 14 amino acids. CDR3 region: CASSPAGGGSPLHF. CDR3 bases: TGTGCCAGCAGCCCGGCGGGGGGCGGTTCACCCCTCCACTTT.

This clone appeared once. The V gene is TRBV29-1, the J gene TRBJ2-6; a possible D gene is TRBD1 (6 bases). The V gene lost 6 bases and the J gene lost 12 bases, with 18 bases spanning the gap. The CDR3 is made up of 13 amino acids. CDR1 and CDR2 (germline): SQVTM, ANQGSEA. CDR3 sequence (DNA): TGCAGCGTCGCTCTTGGGGGCGCGGGCGTCCTGACTTTC. Amino acids: CSVALGGAGVLTF.

A remark on this clone: One junction end disagrees with the germline gene, perhaps due to a read error. The chain combines TRBV6-1 with TRBJ1-3; the D gene is possibly TRBD1 (6 bases). This CDR3 is 18 amino acids long. The germline gives CDR1 MNHNS, CDR2 SASEGT. DNA for the CDR3: TGTGCCAGCAGTGAAGCATTGTTAGGGGGGGCTCGTGGAAACACCATGTATTTT. It yields the protein CASSEALLGGARGNTMYF.

The chain combines TRBV19 with TRBJ1-6; 8 nucleotides agree with TRBD1. CDR3 length: 16 residues. CDR1 is LNHDA, CDR2 SQIVND, per germline (reference sequence). Germline trimming cut 9 bases from V and 4 bases from J; bases unmatched to any gene: 11. This chain's CDR3 is CASRDRHFSYNSPLHF. For the CDR3, the DNA is TGTGCCAGCCGGGACAGGCATTTTTCTTATAATTCACCCCTCCACTTT.

This clone was seen only a few times. This sequence joins TRBV6-2 or TRBV6-3 and TRBJ1-4; D remains unclear. Germline V lookup: CDR1 MNHEY, CDR2 SVGEGT. V was trimmed by 6 bases and J by 3 bases, leaving 17 bases between them. There are 16 residues in the CDR3. The CDR3 loop reads CASSSPVRPSNEKLFF. CDR3 DNA: TGTGCCAGCAGCTCTCCGGTGAGGCCCTCTAATGAAAAACTGTTTTTT.

This clone has a handful of counts. The V gene is TRBV14, the J gene TRBJ1-2, with D unresolved. V was clipped by 4 bases and J by 5 bases, with 11 bases between them. CDR1 is SGHDN and CDR2 is FVKESK in the germline V gene. CDR3 length: 13 amino acids. Here the CDR3 reads CASSRRLTYGYTF. As DNA, the CDR3 is TGTGCCAGCAGCCGCCGGCTGACTTATGGCTACACCTTC.

The rearrangement joins TRBV19 to TRBJ1-5, with 7 bases matching TRBD1. This CDR3 spans 16 amino acids. V gave up 5 bases and J gave up 0 bases; unmatched junction bases: 7. Germline-derived CDR1 and CDR2 are LNHDA and SQIVND (reference sequence). CDR3 in DNA: TGTGCCAGTAGTTCGGACAGGACCTATAGCAATCAGCCCCAGCATTTT. Residues: CASSSDRTYSNQPQHF.

This sequence joins TRBV27 and TRBJ1-4; 11 nucleotides align to TRBD1. The germline CDR1 and CDR2 sequences are MNHEY and SMNVEV (reference sequence). The CDR3 runs 16 residues. V lost 4 bases to trimming and J lost 8 bases; unmatched junction nucleotides: 9. The CDR3 DNA follows: TGTGCCAGCAGTTCCCCGGTCGGGACAGGGGGGGAAAAACTGTTTTTT. This codes for CASSSPVGTGGEKLFF.

In this sample, this clone turned up once. This rearrangement joins TRBV7-2 to TRBJ1-1, with 10 bases aligning to TRBD1. V shed 6 bases, J shed 1 base, and the junction held 5 bases outside the gene matches. The CDR3 contains 15 residues. Per germline, CDR1 SGHTA and CDR2 FQGNSA. The CDR3 reads CASRRDRGPNTEAFF. Written as DNA, the CDR3 is TGTGCCAGCAGACGGGACAGGGGACCGAACACTGAAGCTTTCTTT.

V and J are TRBV5-8 and TRBJ2-5; tentatively, D is TRBD1 (5 bases). CDR1 and CDR2 from the germline V gene are SGHTS and YDEGEE. Trimming stripped 0 bases from V and 2 bases from J, with 8 bases between. The CDR3 extends over 14 amino acids. The CDR3 loop is CASSLGGSQETQYF. The CDR3 coding sequence is TGTGCCAGCAGCTTGGGGGGCAGTCAAGAGACCCAGTACTTC. Full variable domain (remainder filled in from reference TRBV5-8 and TRBJ2-5): EAGVTQSPTHLIKTRGQQATLRCSPISGHTSVYWYQQALGLGLQFLLWYDEGEERNRGNFPPRFSGRQFPNYSSELNVNALELEDSALYLCASSLGGSQETQYFGPGTRLLVL.

The chain uses TRBV21-1 and TRBJ1-5; the table's D call of TRBD1 was not tested on the DNA. TRBV21-1 has pseudogene status. The length of the CDR3 is 19 residues. The DNA of the CDR3 is TGTGCCAGCACCCAAAATTCCCAGCTCACAGGGTATAGCAATCAGCCCCAGCATTTT. Translation: CASTQNSQLTGYSNQPQHF.